This T cell receptor (beta chain) originates from a study of OX40 agonist ivuxolimab in advanced cancers. This table comes from immunoSEQ multiplex PCR, and its TCRdb copy is limited to in-frame clones, with some not included. Among fewer than 85,000 clones listed, approximately 90% were seen once. Trimming shortened V by 1 base and J by 9 bases, and 19 bases separated the two germline ends. This CDR3 is 16 amino acids long. CDR1 is MNHNS, CDR2 SASEGT, per germline. Anyone with autoimmune disease history or systemic immunosuppression was excluded. This material consisted of CD4+ or CD8+ T cells sorted from blood, taken in a trial of the OX40 agonist ivuxolimab. The receptor comes from an adult with an advanced solid tumor such as melanoma, head and neck, liver or kidney cancer. This sequence joins TRBV6-1 and TRBJ2-1, with D perhaps matching TRBD2 (6 bases). This CDR3 is CASSEVWRAEFVEQFF. The CDR3 bases are TGTGCCAGCAGTGAAGTTTGGAGGGCCGAGTTTGTTGAGCAGTTCTTC.